Listed below are T cell receptor beta chains from one sample, sequenced in a study of T cells in Graves' hyperthyroidism and ophthalmopathy. MiXCR, run by TCRdb on the multiplex PCR reads, gives a single entry per CDR3 protein. The profile shows some 740,000 distinct CDR3 sequences, approximately 15% of them singletons. The material sequenced was blood. Receptor source: a woman under 30 with Graves' hyperthyroidism. The CDR3 runs from the conserved cysteine through the conserved F or W. A D gene is named only where the DNA matches it firmly. A clone size is listed for some rows: how often the clone was seen (once, few, many), or a class if it is expanded.

J	size	V	D	CDR3
TRBJ2-7	many	TRBV20-1	TRBD2	CSALAGGWYEQYF
TRBJ1-1	.	TRBV4-1	.	CASSQAQGLNTEAFF
TRBJ2-1	few	TRBV20-1	TRBD2	CSAGLAGRGEQFF
TRBJ1-5	.	TRBV6-2/TRBV6-3	.	CASSWGVSRPQHF
TRBJ2-1	few	TRBV27	.	CASSLREANEQFF
TRBJ1-2	many	TRBV30	TRBD1	CAWSADRDLGPTF
TRBJ1-2	few	TRBV7-2	TRBD1	CASSSRQGKANYGYTF
TRBJ2-2	few	TRBV6-5	.	CASSYYPGATDTGELFF
TRBJ2-7	.	TRBV20-1	TRBD2	CSALIAGRNEQYF
TRBJ2-1	many	TRBV18	TRBD2	CASSLSGDNEQFF
TRBJ2-3	many	TRBV5-1	TRBD2	CASSLVSGRDVDTQYF
TRBJ1-1	many	TRBV27	.	CASSPLGWGPDTEAFF
TRBJ1-1	many	TRBV11-1	.	CASSSLWLNTEAFF
TRBJ1-5	many	TRBV18	.	CASSPAGQRNNQPQHF
TRBJ2-2	.	TRBV7-6	TRBD2	CASSLGLAGRWGELFF
TRBJ2-1	.	TRBV15	.	CATSRDSWELGRNEQFF
TRBJ2-1	.	TRBV12-3/TRBV12-4	.	CASSLGGLGLVF
TRBJ2-5	many	TRBV12-3/TRBV12-4	TRBD1	CASSSHGTGKQETQYF
TRBJ1-4	many	TRBV30	.	CAWGSGTFNEKLFF
TRBJ2-5	.	TRBV27	.	CASSVIQTNQETQYF
TRBJ2-1	.	TRBV6-2/TRBV6-3	TRBD2	CASRLAGGVNEQFF
TRBJ2-2	.	TRBV7-2	.	CASSVSPMATGELFF
TRBJ2-7	many	TRBV7-9	TRBD1	CASSSRQGWNEQYF
TRBJ2-7	few	TRBV28	TRBD2	CVIAGGAEQYF
TRBJ1-5	many	TRBV7-9	.	CASSPITGRNQPQHF
TRBJ1-2	few	TRBV4-3	.	CASSQDAQTRYGYTF
TRBJ2-3	few	TRBV3-1	TRBD2	CASSRTSGTLTDTQYF
.	few	TRBV12-3/TRBV12-4	.	CASSPATGSYEQFF
TRBJ2-7	many	TRBV14	.	CASSQTSVEQYF
TRBJ1-2	many	TRBV20-1	.	CSAKIMGYEDGYTF
TRBJ1-2	many	TRBV28	.	CASSSPPSNYGYTF
TRBJ1-2	many	TRBV28	.	CASSLPLGVGYGYTF